Listed below are T cell receptor beta chains from one sample, sequenced in a study of blood T cell repertoires in COVID-19. Method: immunoSEQ multiplex PCR; TCRdb's copy keeps in-frame clones and lacks some. The sample carries roughly 100,000 clones, about four fifths recorded once. Specimen: peripheral blood. All receptors derive from a woman aged 55-69 years with acute or convalescent COVID-19. The CDR3 runs from the conserved cysteine through the conserved F or W. D genes are given only for firm matches. Expanded clones are given a class, and other clones once, few, many or no size at all.

clone_size: -; cdr3_length: 15; j_call: TRBJ2-2; v_call: TRBV5-1; d_call: TRBD2; cdr3_nt: TGCGCCAGCAGTGCGGCGGGGGGGAACACCGGGGAGCTGTTTTTT; cdr3_aa: CASSAAGGNTGELFF
clone_size: -; cdr3_length: 13; j_call: TRBJ1-1; v_call: TRBV5-8; d_call: TRBD1; cdr3_nt: TGTGCCAGCAGCTTTGGACAGGGTGAAGGAGCTTTCTTT; cdr3_aa: CASSFGQGEGAFF
clone_size: -; cdr3_length: 15; j_call: TRBJ1-6; v_call: TRBV5-1; d_call: -; cdr3_nt: TGCGCCAGCAGCCCCGGAGGGAGGGTAGATTCACCCCTCCACTTT; cdr3_aa: CASSPGGRVDSPLHF
clone_size: -; cdr3_length: 16; j_call: TRBJ2-5; v_call: TRBV7-2; d_call: TRBD1; cdr3_nt: TGTGCCAGCAGCTTAGCAGCAGGGGGCATGATACAGACCCAGTACTTC; cdr3_aa: CASSLAAGGMIQTQYF
clone_size: -; cdr3_length: 14; j_call: TRBJ1-1; v_call: TRBV5-1; d_call: TRBD1; cdr3_nt: TGCGCCAGCAGCTTGCCGACAGGGTCCACTGAAGCTTTCTTT; cdr3_aa: CASSLPTGSTEAFF
clone_size: -; cdr3_length: 15; j_call: TRBJ2-3; v_call: TRBV6-6; d_call: TRBD2; cdr3_nt: TGTGCCAGCAGTCCCTGGACTAGCGGGCAGGATACGCAGTATTTT; cdr3_aa: CASSPWTSGQDTQYF
clone_size: few; cdr3_length: 16; j_call: TRBJ1-1; v_call: TRBV18; d_call: -; cdr3_nt: TGTGCCAGCTCACCAACCTACAGGTCCGTGAACACTGAAGCTTTCTTT; cdr3_aa: CASSPTYRSVNTEAFF
clone_size: -; cdr3_length: 17; j_call: TRBJ1-5; v_call: TRBV19; d_call: -; cdr3_nt: TGTGCCAGTAGTATCAACTTCTTTGGTGTATCCGTCCAGCCCCAGCATTTT; cdr3_aa: CASSINFFGVSVQPQHF
clone_size: -; cdr3_length: 15; j_call: TRBJ2-3; v_call: TRBV19; d_call: TRBD2; cdr3_nt: TGTGCCAGTAGTATAACTAGCGGGGGGGCAGATACGCAGTATTTT; cdr3_aa: CASSITSGGADTQYF
clone_size: -; cdr3_length: 15; j_call: TRBJ1-5; v_call: TRBV28; d_call: -; cdr3_nt: TGTGCCAGCAGAGGGGATGGTATTAGCAATCAGCCCCAGCATTTT; cdr3_aa: CASRGDGISNQPQHF
clone_size: -; cdr3_length: 20; j_call: TRBJ2-2; v_call: TRBV5-1; d_call: -; cdr3_nt: TGCGCCAGCAGCTCCGAAGGGTTGCGGGCGGGACAGACACTCACCGGGGAGCTGTTTTTT; cdr3_aa: CASSSEGLRAGQTLTGELFF
clone_size: -; cdr3_length: 15; j_call: TRBJ2-4; v_call: TRBV6-5; d_call: -; cdr3_nt: TGTGCCAGCAGCCCCGACAGAGTAGCCAAAAACATTCAGTACTTC; cdr3_aa: CASSPDRVAKNIQYF
clone_size: -; cdr3_length: 12; j_call: TRBJ1-5; v_call: TRBV19; d_call: -; cdr3_nt: TGTGCCAGTATGCGATCCAATCAGCCCCAGCATTTT; cdr3_aa: CASMRSNQPQHF